This TCR beta chain is drawn from a study of blood T cell repertoires in COVID-19. This CDR3 has 18 amino acids. The V and J ends lost 3 bases and 0 bases, in that order; junction bases with no gene match: 7. Germline CDR1 and CDR2: KGHSH and LQKENI. Some clones are missing from TCRdb's copy, which holds only in-frame ones; the method was immunoSEQ multiplex PCR. The sample includes under 100,000 clones, roughly 92% of them seen just once. Source material: peripheral blood. The chain has TRBV18 and TRBJ1-4; TRBD1 aligns across 10 bases. This TCR came from a woman between 55 and 75 years old with active COVID-19. The CDR3 protein is CASSPGRTGGATNEKLFF. CDR3 in DNA: TGTGCCAGCTCACCGGGACGGACAGGGGGAGCAACTAATGAAAAACTGTTTTTT.